The T cell receptor (beta chain) under discussion was sequenced for a study of blood T cell repertoires in COVID-19. Assay: immunoSEQ multiplex PCR; the TCRdb copy retains only in-frame clones and omits some. The table shows around 250,000 clones, with approximately 80% occurring only once. The V and J ends lost 4 bases and 4 bases, in that order; junction bases with no gene match: 5. Germline CDR1 reads SQVTM; CDR2 reads ANQGSEA. The CDR3 runs to 16 residues. This clone was seen only once. Sequencing used peripheral blood. This chain uses TRBV29-1 with TRBJ2-2; 14 bases match TRBD2. The TCR comes from a woman aged 80 or over with acute or convalescent COVID-19. The CDR3 reads CSVGLAGGLTTGELFF. In nucleotides, the CDR3 is TGCAGCGTTGGACTAGCGGGAGGGCTGACCACCGGGGAGCTGTTTTTT.